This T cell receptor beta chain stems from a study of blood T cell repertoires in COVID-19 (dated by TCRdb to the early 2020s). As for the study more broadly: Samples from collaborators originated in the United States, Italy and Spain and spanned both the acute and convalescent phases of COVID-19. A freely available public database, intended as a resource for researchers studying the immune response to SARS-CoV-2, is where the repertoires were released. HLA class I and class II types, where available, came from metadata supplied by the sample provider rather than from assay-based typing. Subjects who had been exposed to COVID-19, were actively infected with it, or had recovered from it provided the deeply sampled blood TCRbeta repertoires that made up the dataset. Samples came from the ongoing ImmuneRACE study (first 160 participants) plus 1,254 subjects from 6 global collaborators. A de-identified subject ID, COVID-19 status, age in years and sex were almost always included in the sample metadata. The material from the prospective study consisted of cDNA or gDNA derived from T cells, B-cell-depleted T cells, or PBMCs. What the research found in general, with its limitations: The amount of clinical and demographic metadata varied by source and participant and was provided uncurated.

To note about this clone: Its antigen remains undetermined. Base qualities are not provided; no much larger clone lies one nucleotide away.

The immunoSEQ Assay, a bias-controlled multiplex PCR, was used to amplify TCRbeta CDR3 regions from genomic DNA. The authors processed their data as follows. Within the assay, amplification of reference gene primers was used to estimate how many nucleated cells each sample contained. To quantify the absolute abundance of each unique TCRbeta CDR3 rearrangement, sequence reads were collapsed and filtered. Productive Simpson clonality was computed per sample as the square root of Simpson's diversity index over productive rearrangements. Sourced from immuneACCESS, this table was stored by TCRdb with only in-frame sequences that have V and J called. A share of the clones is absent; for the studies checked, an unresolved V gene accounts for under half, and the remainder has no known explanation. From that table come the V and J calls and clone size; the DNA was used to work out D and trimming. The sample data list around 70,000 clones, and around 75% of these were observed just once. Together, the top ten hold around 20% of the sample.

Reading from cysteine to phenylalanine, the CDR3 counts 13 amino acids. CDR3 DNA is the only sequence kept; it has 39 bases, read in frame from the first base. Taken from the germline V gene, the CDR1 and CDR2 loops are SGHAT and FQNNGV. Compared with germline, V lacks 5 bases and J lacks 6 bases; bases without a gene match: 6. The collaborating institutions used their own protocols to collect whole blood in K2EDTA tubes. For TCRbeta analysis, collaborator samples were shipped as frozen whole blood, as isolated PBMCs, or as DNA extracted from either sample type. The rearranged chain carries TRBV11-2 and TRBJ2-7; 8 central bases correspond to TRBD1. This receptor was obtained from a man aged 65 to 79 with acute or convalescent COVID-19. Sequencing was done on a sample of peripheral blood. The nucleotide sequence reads TGTGCCAGCAGCGATCAGGGGGCGGGCGAGCAGTACTTC. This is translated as CASSDQGAGEQYF.